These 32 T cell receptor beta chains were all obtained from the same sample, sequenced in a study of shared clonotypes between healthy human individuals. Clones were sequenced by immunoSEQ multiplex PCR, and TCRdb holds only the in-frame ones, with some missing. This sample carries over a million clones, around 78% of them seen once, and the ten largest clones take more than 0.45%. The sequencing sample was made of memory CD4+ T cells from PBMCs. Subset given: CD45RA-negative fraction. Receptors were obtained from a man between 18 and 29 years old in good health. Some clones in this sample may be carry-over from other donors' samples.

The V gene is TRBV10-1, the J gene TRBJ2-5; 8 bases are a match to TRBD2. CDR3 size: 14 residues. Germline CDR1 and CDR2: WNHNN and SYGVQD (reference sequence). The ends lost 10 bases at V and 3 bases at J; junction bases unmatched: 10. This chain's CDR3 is CATSQGLEEETQYF. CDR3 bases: TGCGCCACGTCCCAGGGACTAGAGGAAGAGACCCAGTACTTC.

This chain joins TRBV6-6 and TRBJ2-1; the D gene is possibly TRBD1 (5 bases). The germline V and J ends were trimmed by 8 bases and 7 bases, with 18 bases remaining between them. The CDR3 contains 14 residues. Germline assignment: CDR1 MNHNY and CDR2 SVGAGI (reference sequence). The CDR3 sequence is CASVGRRKGNEQFF. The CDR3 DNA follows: TGTGCCAGCGTCGGACGACGGAAGGGGAATGAGCAGTTCTTC.

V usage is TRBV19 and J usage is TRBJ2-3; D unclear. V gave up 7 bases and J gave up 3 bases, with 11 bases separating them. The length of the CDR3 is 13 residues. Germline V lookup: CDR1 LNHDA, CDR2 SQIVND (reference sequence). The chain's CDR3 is CASTPWGTDTQYF. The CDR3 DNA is TGTGCCAGTACCCCGTGGGGTACAGATACGCAGTATTTT. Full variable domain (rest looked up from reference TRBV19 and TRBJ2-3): DGGITQSPKYLFRKEGQNVTLSCEQNLNHDAMYWYRQDPGQGLRLIYYSQIVNDFQKGDIAEGYSVSREKKESFPLTVTSAQKNPTAFYLCASTPWGTDTQYFGPGTRLTVL.

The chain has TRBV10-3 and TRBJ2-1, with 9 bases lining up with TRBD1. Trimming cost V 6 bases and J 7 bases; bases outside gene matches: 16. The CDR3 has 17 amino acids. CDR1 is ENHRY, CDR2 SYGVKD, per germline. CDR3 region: CAIRPQIRDRVSNEQFF. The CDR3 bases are TGTGCCATCAGACCACAGATCCGGGACAGGGTGTCAAATGAGCAGTTCTTC.

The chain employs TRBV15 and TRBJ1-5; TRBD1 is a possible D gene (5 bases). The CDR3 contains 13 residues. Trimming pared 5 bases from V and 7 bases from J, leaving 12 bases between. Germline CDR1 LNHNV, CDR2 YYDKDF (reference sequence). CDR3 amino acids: CATSGAGYQPQHF. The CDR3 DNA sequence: TGTGCCACCAGCGGGGCAGGGTACCAGCCCCAGCATTTT.

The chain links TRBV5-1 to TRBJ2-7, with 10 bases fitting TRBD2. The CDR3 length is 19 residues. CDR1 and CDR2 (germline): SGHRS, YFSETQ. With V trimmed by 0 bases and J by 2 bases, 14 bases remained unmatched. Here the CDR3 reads CASSLVGSSGRGPTYEQYF. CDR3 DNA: TGCGCCAGCAGCTTGGTAGGTTCTAGCGGGAGAGGACCCACCTACGAGCAGTACTTC. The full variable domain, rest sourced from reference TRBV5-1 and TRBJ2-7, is KAGVTQTPRYLIKTRGQQVTLSCSPISGHRSVSWYQQTPGQGLQFLFEYFSETQRNKGNFPGRFSGRQFSNSRSEMNVSTLELGDSALYLCASSLVGSSGRGPTYEQYFGPGTRLTVT.

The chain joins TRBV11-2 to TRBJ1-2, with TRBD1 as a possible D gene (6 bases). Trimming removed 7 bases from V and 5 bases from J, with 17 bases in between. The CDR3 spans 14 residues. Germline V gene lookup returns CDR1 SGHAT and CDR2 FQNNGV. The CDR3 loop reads CASTLGGRGYGYTF. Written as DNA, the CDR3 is TGTGCCAGCACCCTGGGGGGGCGCGGGTATGGCTACACCTTC.

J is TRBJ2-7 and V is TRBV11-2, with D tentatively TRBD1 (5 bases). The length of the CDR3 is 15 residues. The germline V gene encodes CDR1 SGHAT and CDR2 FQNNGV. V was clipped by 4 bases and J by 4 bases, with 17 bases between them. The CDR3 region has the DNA TGTGCCAGCAGCTCCATACTCAGACAGCCGTACGAGCAGTACTTC. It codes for CASSSILRQPYEQYF. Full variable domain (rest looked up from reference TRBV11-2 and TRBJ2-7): EAGVAQSPRYKIIEKRQSVAFWCNPISGHATLYWYQQILGQGPKLLIQFQNNGVVDDSQLPKDRFSAERLKGVDSTLKIQPAKLEDSAVYLCASSSILRQPYEQYFGPGTRLTVT.

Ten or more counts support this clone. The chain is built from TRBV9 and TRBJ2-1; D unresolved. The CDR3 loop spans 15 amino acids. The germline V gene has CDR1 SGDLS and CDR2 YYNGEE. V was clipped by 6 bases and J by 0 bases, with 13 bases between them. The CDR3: CASTPSTSSYNEQFF. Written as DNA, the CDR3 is TGTGCCAGCACCCCCTCCACAAGCTCCTACAATGAGCAGTTCTTC.

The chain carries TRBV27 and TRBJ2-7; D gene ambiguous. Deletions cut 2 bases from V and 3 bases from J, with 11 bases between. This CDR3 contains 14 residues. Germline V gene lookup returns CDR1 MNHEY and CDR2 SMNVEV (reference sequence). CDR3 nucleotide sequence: TGTGCCAGCAGTTTAACCAGGAACGACTACGAGCAGTACTTC. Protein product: CASSLTRNDYEQYF.

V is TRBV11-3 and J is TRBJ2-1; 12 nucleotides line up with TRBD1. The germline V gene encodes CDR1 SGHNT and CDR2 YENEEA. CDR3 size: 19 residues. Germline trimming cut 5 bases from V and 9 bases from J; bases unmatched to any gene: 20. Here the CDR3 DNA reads TGTGCCAGCAGCCTGGGACAGGGGGCTGCAGGTGAGAAACCGGGTGAGCAGTTCTTC. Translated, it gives CASSLGQGAAGEKPGEQFF.

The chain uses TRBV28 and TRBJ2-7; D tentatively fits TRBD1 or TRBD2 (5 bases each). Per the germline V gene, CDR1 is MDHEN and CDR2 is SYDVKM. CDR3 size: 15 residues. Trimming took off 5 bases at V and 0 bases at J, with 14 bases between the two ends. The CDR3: CASSARDGHSYEQYF. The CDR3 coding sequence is TGTGCCAGCAGTGCCCGGGACGGACACTCCTACGAGCAGTACTTC. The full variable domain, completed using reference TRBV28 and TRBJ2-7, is DVKVTQSSRYLVKRTGEKVFLECVQDMDHENMFWYRQDPGLGLRLIYFSYDVKMKEKGDIPEGYSVSREKKERFSLILESASTNQTSMYLCASSARDGHSYEQYFGPGTRLTVT.

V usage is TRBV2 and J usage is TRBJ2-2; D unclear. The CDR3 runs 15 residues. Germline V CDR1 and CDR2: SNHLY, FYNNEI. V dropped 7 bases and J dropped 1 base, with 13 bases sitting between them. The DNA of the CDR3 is TGTGCCAGCATATCCGGACGCCTGAACACCGGGGAGCTGTTTTTT. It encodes CASISGRLNTGELFF.

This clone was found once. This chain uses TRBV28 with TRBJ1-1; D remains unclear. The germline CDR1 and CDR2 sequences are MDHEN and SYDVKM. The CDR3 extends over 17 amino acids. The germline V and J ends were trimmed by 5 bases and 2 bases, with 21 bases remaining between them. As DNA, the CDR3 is TGTGCCAGCAGTCCGCCTTGGGTGGGGATGGGTAACACTGAAGCTTTCTTT. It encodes CASSPPWVGMGNTEAFF.

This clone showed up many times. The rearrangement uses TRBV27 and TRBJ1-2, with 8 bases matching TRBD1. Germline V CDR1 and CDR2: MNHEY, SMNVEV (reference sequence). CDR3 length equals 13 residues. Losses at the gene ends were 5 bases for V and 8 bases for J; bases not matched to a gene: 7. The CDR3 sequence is CASSPRTGLGYTF. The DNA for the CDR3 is TGTGCCAGCAGTCCTCGGACAGGGCTGGGCTACACCTTC.

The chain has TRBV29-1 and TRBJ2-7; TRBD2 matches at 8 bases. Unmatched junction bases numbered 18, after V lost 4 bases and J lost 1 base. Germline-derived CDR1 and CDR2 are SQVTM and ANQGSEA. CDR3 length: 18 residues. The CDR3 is CSVVGGGHGGGRSYEQYF. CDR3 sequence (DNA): TGCAGCGTTGTGGGAGGAGGCCATGGCGGGGGGCGATCCTACGAGCAGTACTTC.

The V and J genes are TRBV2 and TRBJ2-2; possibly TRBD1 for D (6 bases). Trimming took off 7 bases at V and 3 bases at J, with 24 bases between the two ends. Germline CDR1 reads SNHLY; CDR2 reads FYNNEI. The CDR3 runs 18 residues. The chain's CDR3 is CASKDGGIQQGYTGELFF. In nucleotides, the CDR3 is TGTGCCAGCAAGGATGGGGGAATCCAACAGGGATACACCGGGGAGCTGTTTTTT.

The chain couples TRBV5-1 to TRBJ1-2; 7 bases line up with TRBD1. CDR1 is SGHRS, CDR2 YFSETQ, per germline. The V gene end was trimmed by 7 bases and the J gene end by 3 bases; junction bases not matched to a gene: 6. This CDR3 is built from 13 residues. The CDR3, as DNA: TGCGCCAGCGGGAAGGGGGCGGACTATGGCTACACCTTC. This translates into CASGKGADYGYTF.

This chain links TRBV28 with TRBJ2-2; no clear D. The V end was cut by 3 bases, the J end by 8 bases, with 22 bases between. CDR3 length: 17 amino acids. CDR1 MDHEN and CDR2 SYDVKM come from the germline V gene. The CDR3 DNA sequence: TGTGCCAGCAGTTTGTCGTCGGGCCCGCCTCGATCTGGGGAGCTGTTTTTT. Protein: CASSLSSGPPRSGELFF.

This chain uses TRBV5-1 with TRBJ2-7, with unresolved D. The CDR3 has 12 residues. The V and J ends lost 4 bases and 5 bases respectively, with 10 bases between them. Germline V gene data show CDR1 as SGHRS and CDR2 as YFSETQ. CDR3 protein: CASSPSSNEQYF. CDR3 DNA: TGCGCCAGCAGCCCCTCTTCGAACGAGCAGTACTTC.

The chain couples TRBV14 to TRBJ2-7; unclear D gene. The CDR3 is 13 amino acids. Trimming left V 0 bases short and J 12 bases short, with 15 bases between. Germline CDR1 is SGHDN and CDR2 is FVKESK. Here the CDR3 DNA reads TGTGCCAGCAGCCAAGAAATGAGAACGTCGTGGTACTTC. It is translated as CASSQEMRTSWYF. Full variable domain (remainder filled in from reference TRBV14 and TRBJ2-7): EAGVTQFPSHSVIEKGQTVTLRCDPISGHDNLYWYRRVMGKEIKFLLHFVKESKQDESGMPNNRFLAERTGGTYSTLKVQPAELEDSGVYFCASSQEMRTSWYFGPGTRLTVT.

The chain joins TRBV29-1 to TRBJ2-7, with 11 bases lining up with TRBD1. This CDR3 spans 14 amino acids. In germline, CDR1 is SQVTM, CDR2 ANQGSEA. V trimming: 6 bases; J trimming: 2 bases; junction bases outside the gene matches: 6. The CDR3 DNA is TGCAGCGTCCAGAGGGGACAGGGGGCCTACGAGCAGTACTTC. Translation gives CSVQRGQGAYEQYF.

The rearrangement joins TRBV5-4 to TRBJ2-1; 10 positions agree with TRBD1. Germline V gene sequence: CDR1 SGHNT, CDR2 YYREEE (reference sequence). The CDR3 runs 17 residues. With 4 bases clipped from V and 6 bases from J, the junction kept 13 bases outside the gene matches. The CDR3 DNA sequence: TGTGCCAGCAGCGGGACACCCTCGGGACAGGGGCTCAATGAGCAGTTCTTC. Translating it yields CASSGTPSGQGLNEQFF.

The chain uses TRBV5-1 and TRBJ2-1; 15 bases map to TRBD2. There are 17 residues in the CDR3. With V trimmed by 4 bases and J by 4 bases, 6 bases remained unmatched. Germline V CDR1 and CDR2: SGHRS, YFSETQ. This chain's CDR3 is CASSPGLAGGLYNEQFF. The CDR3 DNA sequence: TGCGCCAGCAGCCCGGGACTAGCGGGAGGTTTATACAATGAGCAGTTCTTC.

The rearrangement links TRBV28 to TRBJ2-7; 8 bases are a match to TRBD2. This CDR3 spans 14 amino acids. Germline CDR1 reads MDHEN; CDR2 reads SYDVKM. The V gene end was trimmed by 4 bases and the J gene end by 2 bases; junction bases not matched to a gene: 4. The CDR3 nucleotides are TGTGCCAGCAGTTCGGGAGGGCCCCCCTACGAGCAGTACTTC. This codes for CASSSGGPPYEQYF. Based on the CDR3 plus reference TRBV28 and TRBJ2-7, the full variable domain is DVKVTQSSRYLVKRTGEKVFLECVQDMDHENMFWYRQDPGLGLRLIYFSYDVKMKEKGDIPEGYSVSREKKERFSLILESASTNQTSMYLCASSSGGPPYEQYFGPGTRLTVT.

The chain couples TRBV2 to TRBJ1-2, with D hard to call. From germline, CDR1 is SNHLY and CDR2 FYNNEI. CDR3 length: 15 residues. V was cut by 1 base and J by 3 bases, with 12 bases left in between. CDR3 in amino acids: CASSEEAGGDYGYTF. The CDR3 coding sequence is TGTGCCAGCAGTGAAGAAGCAGGTGGGGACTATGGCTACACCTTC.

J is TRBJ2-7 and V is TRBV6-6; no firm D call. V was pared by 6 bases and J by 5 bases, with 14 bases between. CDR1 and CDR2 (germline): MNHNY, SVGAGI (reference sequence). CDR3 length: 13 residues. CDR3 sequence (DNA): TGTGCCAGCAGGATGGGCAGTTCGAACGAGCAGTACTTC. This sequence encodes CASRMGSSNEQYF.

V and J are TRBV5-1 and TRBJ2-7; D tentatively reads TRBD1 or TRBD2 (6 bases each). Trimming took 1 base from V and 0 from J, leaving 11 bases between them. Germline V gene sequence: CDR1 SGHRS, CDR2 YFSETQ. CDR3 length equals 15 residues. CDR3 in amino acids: CASSLRGPSSYEQYF. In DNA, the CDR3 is TGCGCCAGCAGCTTGCGGGGGCCTTCCTCCTACGAGCAGTACTTC.

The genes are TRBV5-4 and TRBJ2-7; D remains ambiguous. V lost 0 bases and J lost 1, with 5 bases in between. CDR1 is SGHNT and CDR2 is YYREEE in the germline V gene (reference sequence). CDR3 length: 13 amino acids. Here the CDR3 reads CASSLVSSYEQYF. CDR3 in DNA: TGTGCCAGCAGCTTGGTCTCGTCCTACGAGCAGTACTTC.

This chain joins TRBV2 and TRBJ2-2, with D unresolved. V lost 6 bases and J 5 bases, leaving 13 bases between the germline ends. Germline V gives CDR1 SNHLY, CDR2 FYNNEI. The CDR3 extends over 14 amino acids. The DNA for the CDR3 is TGTGCCAGCAGAGGAGTCGTCAGAACCGGGGAGCTGTTTTTT. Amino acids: CASRGVVRTGELFF.

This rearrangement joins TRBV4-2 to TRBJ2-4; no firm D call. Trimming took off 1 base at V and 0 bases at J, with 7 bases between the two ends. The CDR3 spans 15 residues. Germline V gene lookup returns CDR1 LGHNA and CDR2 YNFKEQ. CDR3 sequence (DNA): TGTGCCAGCAGCCAAGCGAAACTAGCCAAAAACATTCAGTACTTC. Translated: CASSQAKLAKNIQYF.

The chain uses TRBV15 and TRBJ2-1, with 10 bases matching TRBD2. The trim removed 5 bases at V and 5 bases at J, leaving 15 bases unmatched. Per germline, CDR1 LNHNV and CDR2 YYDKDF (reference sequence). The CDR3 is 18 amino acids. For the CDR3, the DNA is TGTGCCACCAGCCAGGGGGCCCTAGCGGGAGTAGGAAACAATGAGCAGTTCTTC. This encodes CATSQGALAGVGNNEQFF. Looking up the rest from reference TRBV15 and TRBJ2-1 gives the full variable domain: DAMVIQNPRYQVTQFGKPVTLSCSQTLNHNVMYWYQQKSSQAPKLLFHYYDKDFNNEADTPDNFQSRRPNTSFCFLDIRSPGLGDTAMYLCATSQGALAGVGNNEQFFGPGTRLTVL.